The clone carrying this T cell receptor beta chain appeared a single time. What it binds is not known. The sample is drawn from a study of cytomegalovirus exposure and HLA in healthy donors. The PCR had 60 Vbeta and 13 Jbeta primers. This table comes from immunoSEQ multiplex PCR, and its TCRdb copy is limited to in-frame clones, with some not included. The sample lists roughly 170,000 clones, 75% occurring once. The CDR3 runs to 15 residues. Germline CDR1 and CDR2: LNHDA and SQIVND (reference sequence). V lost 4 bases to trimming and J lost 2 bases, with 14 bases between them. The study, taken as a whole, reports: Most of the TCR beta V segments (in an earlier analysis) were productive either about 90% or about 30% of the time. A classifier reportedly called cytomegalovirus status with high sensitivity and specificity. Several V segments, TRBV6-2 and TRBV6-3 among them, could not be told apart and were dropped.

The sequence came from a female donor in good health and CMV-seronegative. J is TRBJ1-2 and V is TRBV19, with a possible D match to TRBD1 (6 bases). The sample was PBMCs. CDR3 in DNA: TGTGCCAGTAGTAGTTACGGGACAACCAACTATGGCTACACCTTC. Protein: CASSSYGTTNYGYTF.